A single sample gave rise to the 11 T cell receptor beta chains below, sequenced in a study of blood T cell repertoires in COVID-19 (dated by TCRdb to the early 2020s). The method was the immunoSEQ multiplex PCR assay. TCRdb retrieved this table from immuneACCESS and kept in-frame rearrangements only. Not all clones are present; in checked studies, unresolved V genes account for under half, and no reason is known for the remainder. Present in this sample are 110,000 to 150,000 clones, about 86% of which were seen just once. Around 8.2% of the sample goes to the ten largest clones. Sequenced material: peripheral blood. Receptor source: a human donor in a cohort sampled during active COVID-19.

The CDR3 sequence is CASSIGDRIYEQYF. CDR3 coding DNA: TGTGCCAGTAGTATAGGCGACAGGATCTACGAGCAGTACTTC. The rearrangement uses TRBV19 and TRBJ2-7; tentative D call: TRBD1 (6 bases). Germline V gene sequence: CDR1 LNHDA, CDR2 SQIVND (reference sequence). This CDR3 region has 14 residues. The V end was cut by 1 base, the J end by 3 bases, with 10 bases between. Full variable domain (remainder filled in from reference TRBV19 and TRBJ2-7): DGGITQSPKYLFRKEGQNVTLSCEQNLNHDAMYWYRQDPGQGLRLIYYSQIVNDFQKGDIAEGYSVSREKKESFPLTVTSAQKNPTAFYLCASSIGDRIYEQYFGPGTRLTVT.

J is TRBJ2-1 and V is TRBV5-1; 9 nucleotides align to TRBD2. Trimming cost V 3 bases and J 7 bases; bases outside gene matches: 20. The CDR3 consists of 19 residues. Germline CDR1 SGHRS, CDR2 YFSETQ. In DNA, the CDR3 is TGCGCCAGCAGCTCCATGGCCCGGTTGAGTAGCGGGAGCGGGAATGAGCAGTTCTTC. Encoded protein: CASSSMARLSSGSGNEQFF.

In DNA, the CDR3 is TGTGCCAGCAGCGTTGGCGGGATGGCCTACGAGCAGTACTTC. Its protein is CASSVGGMAYEQYF. The chain links TRBV9 to TRBJ2-7, with D perhaps TRBD2 (6 bases). The V end was cut by 2 bases, the J end by 2 bases, with 11 bases between. Germline CDR1 SGDLS, CDR2 YYNGEE. CDR3 size: 14 residues.

The CDR3 protein is CASSQVFGGAYEQYF. The CDR3 DNA sequence: TGCGCCAGCAGCCAAGTATTCGGAGGTGCCTACGAGCAGTACTTC. This chain joins TRBV4-3 and TRBJ2-7, with D tentatively TRBD2 (5 bases). Trimming removed 1 base at V and 2 bases at J, with 12 bases between. The CDR3 is 15 residues long. The germline V gene encodes CDR1 LGHNA and CDR2 YSLEER.

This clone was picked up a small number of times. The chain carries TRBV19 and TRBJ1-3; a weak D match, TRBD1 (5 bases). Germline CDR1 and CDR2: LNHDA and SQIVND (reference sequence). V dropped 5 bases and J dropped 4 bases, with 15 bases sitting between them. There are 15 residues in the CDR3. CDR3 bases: TGTGCCAGTAGTCCCCTGGACAAAAGGGGAAACACCATATATTTT. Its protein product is CASSPLDKRGNTIYF.

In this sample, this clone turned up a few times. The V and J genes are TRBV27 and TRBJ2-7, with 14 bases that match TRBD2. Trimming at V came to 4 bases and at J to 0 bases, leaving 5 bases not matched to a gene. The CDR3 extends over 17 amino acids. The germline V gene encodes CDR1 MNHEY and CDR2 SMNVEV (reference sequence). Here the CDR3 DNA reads TGTGCCAGCAGTTCCGGGACTAGCGGGAGATCCTCCTACGAGCAGTACTTC. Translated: CASSSGTSGRSSYEQYF.

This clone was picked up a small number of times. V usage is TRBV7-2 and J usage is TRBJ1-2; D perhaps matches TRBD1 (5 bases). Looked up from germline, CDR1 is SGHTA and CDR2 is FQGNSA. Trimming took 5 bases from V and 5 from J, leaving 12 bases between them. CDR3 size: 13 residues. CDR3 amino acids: CASSVGQGYGYTF. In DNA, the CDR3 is TGTGCCAGCAGCGTGGGGCAGGGATATGGCTACACCTTC.

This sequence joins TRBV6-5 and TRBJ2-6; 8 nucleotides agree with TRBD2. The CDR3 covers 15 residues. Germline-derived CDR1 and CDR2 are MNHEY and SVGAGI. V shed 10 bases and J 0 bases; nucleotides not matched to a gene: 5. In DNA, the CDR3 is TGTGCCATGGCGGGAGGCCACTCTGGGGCCAACGTCCTGACTTTC. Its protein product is CAMAGGHSGANVLTF.

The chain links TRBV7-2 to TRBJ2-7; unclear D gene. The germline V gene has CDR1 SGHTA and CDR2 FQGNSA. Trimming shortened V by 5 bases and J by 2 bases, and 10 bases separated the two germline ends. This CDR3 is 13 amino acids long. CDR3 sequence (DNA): TGTGCCAGCAGCGGAGATTTCCCCTACGAGCAGTACTTC. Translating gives CASSGDFPYEQYF.

The CDR3: CASSGLAGTQETQYF. DNA of the CDR3: TGTGCCAGTAGCGGACTAGCGGGAACGCAAGAGACCCAGTACTTC. This rearrangement joins TRBV19 to TRBJ2-5; 12 bases line up with TRBD2. The CDR3 covers 15 residues. V was pared by 6 bases and J by 2 bases, with 4 bases of the junction left unmatched. The germline CDR1 and CDR2 sequences are LNHDA and SQIVND (reference sequence).

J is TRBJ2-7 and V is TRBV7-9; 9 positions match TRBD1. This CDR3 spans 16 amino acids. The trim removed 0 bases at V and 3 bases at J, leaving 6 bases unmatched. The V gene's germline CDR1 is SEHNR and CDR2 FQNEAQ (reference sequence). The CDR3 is CASSLARRTGVYEQYF. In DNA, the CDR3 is TGTGCCAGCAGCTTAGCGCGTCGGACAGGGGTCTACGAGCAGTACTTC.